One and the same sample provided the 27 T cell receptor beta chains below, sequenced in a study of response to subunit inactivated influenza vaccine listed by TCRdb under 2018. Libraries came from RT-PCR. TCRdb lists the instrument as Illumina HiSeq 2500. TCRdb itself trimmed the public reads at Q25 with fastp, ran MiXCR and retained productive beta chains. Each CDR3 protein appears once, grouped with its most common genes and DNA. This sample gives roughly 190,000 distinct CDR3 sequences in total; about an eighth of them show up just once. Roughly 25% of the sample belongs to the ten largest clones. Sample: CD8+ T cells sorted from PBMCs, taken approximately 5 days after vaccination. The receptors shown here come from a man aged 50 or older who received an inactivated influenza vaccine. Donor details come from another sample of the same person, matched by shared clones.

V is TRBV11-2 and J is TRBJ2-7; D gene uncertain. Germline-derived CDR1 and CDR2 are SGHAT and FQNNGV. V was cut by 7 bases and J by 6 bases, with 28 bases left in between. CDR3 size: 17 residues. Here the CDR3 reads CASTYLPAASGKGEQYF. In nucleotides, the CDR3 is TGTGCCAGCACCTACCTCCCCGCGGCTAGTGGTAAAGGCGAGCAGTACTTC.

This clonotype was picked up many times. V usage is TRBV12-3 or TRBV12-4 and J usage is TRBJ2-1; D possibly corresponds to TRBD2 (6 bases). V shed 7 bases and J shed 10 bases, with 11 bases lying between them. This CDR3 has 11 residues. The CDR3 here is CASTYGGEQFF. CDR3 nucleotide sequence: TGTGCCAGCACCTATGGGGGGGAGCAGTTCTTC.

There are a few counts of this clonotype. The chain employs TRBV29-1 and TRBJ1-2, with D possibly TRBD1 on 5 matching bases. Germline CDR1 SQVTM, CDR2 ANQGSEA. The CDR3 is 14 amino acids. The germline V and J ends were trimmed by 3 bases and 3 bases, with 14 bases remaining between them. The CDR3 bases are TGCAGCGTTGAGTTTCAGGGAGGAGACTATGGCTACACCTTC. It codes for CSVEFQGGDYGYTF.

This clonotype was counted only a few times. In nucleotides, the CDR3 is TGTGCCAGCAGCTTGAACAGGAACACCGGGGAGCTGTTTTTT. Protein product: CASSLNRNTGELFF. The chain joins TRBV5-6 to TRBJ2-2, with D unresolved. V was pared by 1 base and J by 1 base, with 5 bases between. CDR3 length: 14 amino acids. Germline V gene lookup returns CDR1 SGHDT and CDR2 YYEEEE.

This clonotype has just a few counts. The chain recombines TRBV3-1 with TRBJ2-5; 12 positions match TRBD2. V shed 1 base, J shed 1 base, and the junction held 7 bases outside the gene matches. The germline V gene has CDR1 LGHDT and CDR2 YNNKEL (reference sequence). CDR3 length: 18 residues. The CDR3 DNA reads as TGTGCCAGCAGCCAAGGAAGACTAGCGGGAGTAGCCCAAGAGACCCAGTACTTC. Translation: CASSQGRLAGVAQETQYF.

This clonotype was recorded many times. The chain links TRBV29-1 to TRBJ2-7, with a weak D call TRBD1 (6 bases). V shed 4 bases and J shed 0 bases, with 13 bases lying between them. In germline, CDR1 is SQVTM, CDR2 ANQGSEA. The CDR3 length is 14 residues. CDR3 bases: TGCAGCGTTGTTTGGTGGGACACCTCCTACGAGCAGTACTTC. This translates into CSVVWWDTSYEQYF.

The rearrangement links TRBV20-1 to TRBJ2-5; the match to TRBD1 covers 9 bases. Germline lookup yields CDR1 DFQATT and CDR2 SNEGSKA (reference sequence). With 5 bases clipped from V and 4 bases from J, the junction kept 8 bases outside the gene matches. This CDR3 has 14 residues. Written as DNA, the CDR3 is TGCAGTGCTTCCACCGACAGGGGGGTAGAGACCCAGTACTTC. Translating gives CSASTDRGVETQYF.

This chain connects TRBV28 to TRBJ2-1, with unresolved D. Germline lookup yields CDR1 MDHEN and CDR2 SYDVKM. The V end was cut by 7 bases, the J end by 9 bases, with 22 bases between. The CDR3 covers 15 residues. The CDR3 coding sequence is TGTGCCAGCAATACCAATCGGGTGGTTTCGGGTGAGCAGTTCTTC. Protein product: CASNTNRVVSGEQFF.

The V gene is TRBV13, the J gene TRBJ2-3; D is perhaps TRBD2 (5 bases). The CDR3 length is 13 residues. V was trimmed by 5 bases and J by 6 bases, leaving 12 bases between them. CDR1 and CDR2 (germline): PRHDT, FYEKMQ (reference sequence). The CDR3 sequence is CASSPPAADTQYF. In DNA form, the CDR3 reads TGTGCCAGCAGCCCCCCAGCGGCTGATACGCAGTATTTT.

The rearrangement joins TRBV7-9 to TRBJ2-3; D gene ambiguous. V dropped 8 bases and J dropped 4 bases, with 10 bases sitting between them. In germline, CDR1 is SEHNR, CDR2 FQNEAQ (reference sequence). The CDR3 spans 12 residues. In DNA form, the CDR3 reads TGTGCCAGCCTCTCCTGGGCAGATACGCAGTATTTT. Translated, it gives CASLSWADTQYF.

V and J are TRBV7-8 and TRBJ2-3; TRBD1 aligns across 9 bases. J was trimmed by 4 bases and V by 3 bases; bases with no gene match: 5. The germline gives CDR1 SGHVS, CDR2 FQNEAQ. This CDR3 has 15 residues. The CDR3 DNA reads as TGTGCCAGCAGCTTCCGGGACAGGGCCGCAGATACGCAGTATTTT. Translating it yields CASSFRDRAADTQYF. Filled out from reference TRBV7-8 and TRBJ2-3, the complete variable domain reads GAGVSQSPRYKVAKRGQDVALRCDPISGHVSLFWYQQALGQGPEFLTYFQNEAQLDKSGLPSDRFFAERPEGSVSTLKIQRTQQEDSAVYLCASSFRDRAADTQYFGPGTRLTVL.

This clonotype has just a few counts. The chain's CDR3 is CASSFRVLEQFF. For the CDR3, the DNA is TGTGCCAGCAGTTTTCGAGTGTTGGAGCAGTTCTTC. V is TRBV28 and J is TRBJ2-1, with unresolved D. Germline loops: CDR1 MDHEN, CDR2 SYDVKM. V was trimmed by 3 bases and J by 10 bases, leaving 10 bases between them. The CDR3 is 12 residues long.

In its sample, this clonotype was seen many times. The rearrangement joins TRBV12-3 or TRBV12-4 to TRBJ2-4; D might be TRBD2 (6 bases). V was pared by 6 bases and J by 8 bases, with 11 bases between. This CDR3 contains 12 residues. The CDR3 here is CASSPGRYIQYF. Written as DNA, the CDR3 is TGTGCCAGCAGCCCAGGGAGGTACATTCAGTACTTC.

The chain links TRBV4-3 to TRBJ2-1, with TRBD2 matching over 9 bases. Germline assignment: CDR1 LGHNA and CDR2 YSLEER. This CDR3 is 15 amino acids long. With V trimmed by 0 bases and J by 7 bases, 4 bases remained unmatched. The CDR3 reads CASSQEGLATNEQFF. CDR3 nucleotide sequence: TGCGCCAGCAGCCAAGAAGGACTAGCGACTAATGAGCAGTTCTTC.

The V gene is TRBV3-1, the J gene TRBJ2-3; 8 bases align to TRBD1. Germline V gives CDR1 LGHDT, CDR2 YNNKEL (reference sequence). After removal of 4 bases from V and 0 bases from J, the junction contained 6 bases not matched to a gene. This CDR3 is built from 16 residues. The DNA for the CDR3 is TGTGCCAGCAGCCCAGGACAGGGAAGTAGCACAGATACGCAGTATTTT. As protein: CASSPGQGSSTDTQYF.

The chain combines TRBV6-1 with TRBJ2-6; the match to TRBD1 covers 8 bases. V was pared by 6 bases and J by 0 bases, with 7 bases of the junction left unmatched. The CDR3 is 17 amino acids. Germline V gene sequence: CDR1 MNHNS, CDR2 SASEGT. The DNA of the CDR3 is TGTGCCAGCAGGAGACAGGGGCAAAGCTCTGGGGCCAACGTCCTGACTTTC. As protein: CASRRQGQSSGANVLTF.

The chain combines TRBV7-9 with TRBJ2-5; D is unresolved. The CDR3 length is 13 residues. Germline-derived CDR1 and CDR2 are SEHNR and FQNEAQ (reference sequence). Deletions cut 5 bases from V and 2 bases from J, with 9 bases between. The DNA of the CDR3 is TGTGCCAGCAGCATGGTCATACAAGAGACCCAGTACTTC. Residues: CASSMVIQETQYF. Full variable domain (remainder filled in from reference TRBV7-9 and TRBJ2-5): DTGVSQNPRHKITKRGQNVTFRCDPISEHNRLYWYRQTLGQGPEFLTYFQNEAQLEKSRLLSDRFSAERPKGSFSTLEIQRTEQGDSAMYLCASSMVIQETQYFGPGTRLLVL.

This clonotype was observed at least ten times. The V and J genes are TRBV29-1 and TRBJ1-1; TRBD1 matches at 8 bases. Germline values: CDR1 SQVTM, CDR2 ANQGSEA. V lost 4 bases to trimming and J lost 0 bases; unmatched junction nucleotides: 7. The CDR3 consists of 15 residues. The CDR3 region is CSVGPMTGVNTEAFF. The CDR3 DNA reads as TGCAGCGTTGGGCCCATGACAGGGGTGAACACTGAAGCTTTCTTT.

V is TRBV2 and J is TRBJ1-2; unclear D gene. Germline V gene lookup returns CDR1 SNHLY and CDR2 FYNNEI. The V and J ends lost 11 bases and 8 bases respectively, with 18 bases between them. CDR3 length equals 12 residues. DNA for the CDR3: TGTGCCGACCGTCGGGTCTCGGAGGGCTACACCTTC. It encodes CADRRVSEGYTF.

The chain recombines TRBV4-3 with TRBJ2-7; TRBD1 aligns across 7 bases. Trimming at V came to 3 bases and at J to 3 bases, leaving 14 bases not matched to a gene. The germline V gene has CDR1 LGHNA and CDR2 YSLEER. There are 17 residues in the CDR3. CDR3 bases: TGCGCCAGCAGCCAGAACCGTATGCGAGGGGGCTACTACGAGCAGTACTTC. Protein sequence: CASSQNRMRGGYYEQYF.

The sample holds a few counts of this clonotype. The chain recombines TRBV9 with TRBJ2-7; D gene unclear. Germline V gene lookup returns CDR1 SGDLS and CDR2 YYNGEE. CDR3 size: 13 residues. With 3 bases removed from V and 2 bases from J, the gap between germline ends came to 9 bases. Written as DNA, the CDR3 is TGTGCCAGCAGCGATGGACGAACCTACGAGCAGTACTTC. It specifies CASSDGRTYEQYF.

This clonotype has just a few counts. This sequence joins TRBV15 and TRBJ2-5; 8 nucleotides align to TRBD1. CDR3 length: 17 amino acids. Trimming removed 5 bases from V and 0 bases from J; junction bases left unmatched: 11. CDR1 LNHNV and CDR2 YYDKDF come from the germline V gene (reference sequence). This CDR3 is CATSPSPGQAHQETQYF. The CDR3 nucleotides read TGTGCCACCAGCCCTTCACCGGGACAGGCGCACCAAGAGACCCAGTACTTC.

This clonotype was picked up a small number of times. The chain uses TRBV6-2 or TRBV6-3 and TRBJ2-7, with 9 bases aligning to TRBD2. The length of the CDR3 is 17 residues. The ends lost 2 bases at V and 0 bases at J; junction bases unmatched: 8. Germline CDR1 and CDR2: MNHEY and SVGEGT. CDR3 region: CASSYEAGGLFSYEQYF. The DNA for the CDR3 is TGTGCCAGCAGTTACGAAGCGGGAGGACTTTTCTCCTACGAGCAGTACTTC.

The rearrangement joins TRBV6-1 to TRBJ2-4; possible D gene TRBD2, 6 bases. CDR1 is MNHNS, CDR2 SASEGT, per germline. V lost 6 bases to trimming and J lost 1 base, with 16 bases between them. The CDR3 contains 16 residues. The CDR3 reads CASSMTAREAKNIQYF. CDR3 sequence (DNA): TGTGCCAGCAGCATGACGGCCCGGGAGGCCAAAAACATTCAGTACTTC.

The CDR3 DNA follows: TGTGCCAGCAGCAAGTTCCCGGGCAGCGAAGCCAAAAACATTCAGTACTTC. Protein: CASSKFPGSEAKNIQYF. V gene TRBV3-1 combines with J gene TRBJ2-4; no clear D gene. Trimming shortened V by 5 bases and J by 0 bases, and 17 bases separated the two germline ends. The CDR3 contains 17 residues. CDR1 LGHDT and CDR2 YNNKEL come from the germline V gene (reference sequence).

This clonotype was seen more than once but under ten times. The genes are TRBV28 and TRBJ2-7; TRBD1 or TRBD2 may be the D gene (5 bases each). V lost 1 base and J 5 bases, leaving 18 bases between the germline ends. This CDR3 region has 16 residues. CDR1 MDHEN and CDR2 SYDVKM come from the germline V gene. The CDR3 nucleotides are TGTGCCAGCAGTTTATCTCTCGCGCGGCAGGGAGACGAGCAGTACTTC. It codes for CASSLSLARQGDEQYF.

The chain recombines TRBV12-3 or TRBV12-4 with TRBJ2-3; 9 nucleotides align to TRBD2. The CDR3 runs to 16 residues. V trimming: 6 bases; J trimming: 2 bases; junction bases outside the gene matches: 9. CDR3 nucleotide sequence: TGTGCCAGCAGGCCCTGGACTAGCGAGCACACAGATACGCAGTATTTT. Translated: CASRPWTSEHTDTQYF.